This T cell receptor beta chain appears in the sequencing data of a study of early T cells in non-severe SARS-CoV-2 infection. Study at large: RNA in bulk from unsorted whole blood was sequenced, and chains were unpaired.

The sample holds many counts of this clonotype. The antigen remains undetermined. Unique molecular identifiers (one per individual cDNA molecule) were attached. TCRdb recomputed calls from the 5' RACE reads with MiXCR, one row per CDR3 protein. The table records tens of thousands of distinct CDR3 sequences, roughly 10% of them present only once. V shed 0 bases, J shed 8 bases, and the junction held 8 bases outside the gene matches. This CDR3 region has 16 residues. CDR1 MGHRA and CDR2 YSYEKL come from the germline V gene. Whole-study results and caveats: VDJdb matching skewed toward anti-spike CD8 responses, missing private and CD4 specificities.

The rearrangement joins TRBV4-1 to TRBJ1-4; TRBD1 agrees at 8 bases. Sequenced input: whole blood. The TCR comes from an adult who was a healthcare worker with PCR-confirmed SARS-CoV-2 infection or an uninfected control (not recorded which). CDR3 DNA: TGCGCCAGCAGCCAAGAGGGACAGGCCGAGTTCGAAAAACTGTTTTTT. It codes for CASSQEGQAEFEKLFF.